Detailed here is one T cell receptor beta chain. Its antigen remains unknown. This sample stems from a study of T-cell memory formation after mild COVID-19. A single record per CDR3 protein comes from TCRdb applying MiXCR to the 5' RACE reads. The data show approximately 150,000 distinct CDR3 sequences, 10% to 15% seen once. General study findings and limits: Clones contracting over day 15 to 85 were CD4/CD8 balanced, with later expanders leaning CD4+. Specificity for SARS-CoV-2 was not confirmed among the second-wave clones peaking on day 37.

The germline V gene has CDR1 SEHNR and CDR2 FQNEAQ (reference sequence). V lost 3 bases and J 6 bases, leaving 12 bases between the germline ends. The CDR3 covers 14 residues. The TCR was taken from a man between 18 and 35 years old who had mild COVID-19 (a few samples of this study predate the infection). Cell type and time point are not known. Sequencing was performed on PBMCs or a T cell subset sorted from them (not recorded which). This sequence joins TRBV7-9 and TRBJ1-3, with D perhaps TRBD1 (5 bases). CDR3 residues: CASSFGGYENTIYF. The CDR3 bases are TGTGCCAGCAGCTTCGGGGGTTATGAAAACACCATATATTTT.